Following are 10 T cell receptor beta chains from one sample sequenced in a study of T cell responses to AZD1222 COVID-19 vaccine (dated by TCRdb to about 2021). Sample time point, as interpreted from the label and publication: baseline before first vaccination. Library prep was done by the immunoSEQ multiplex PCR assay. TCRdb carries this immuneACCESS record with in-frame sequences only. Its versions omit some clonotypes, under half of them owing to an unresolved V gene in the studies checked, with the rest unexplained. This sample gives over 150,000 clones in total; approximately 90% of them show up just once. The top ten constitute less than 1.6% of the sample. Sequencing used peripheral blood, obtained on day 0 of AZD1222 vaccination. The receptors were gathered from an adult in good health.

This CDR3 is CASSRTGTDTQYF. CDR3 sequence (DNA): TGCGCCAGCAGTCGGACGGGCACAGATACGCAGTATTTT. V usage is TRBV4-1 and J usage is TRBJ2-3; no clear D. Per the germline V gene, CDR1 is MGHRA and CDR2 is YSYEKL. Deletions cut 6 bases from V and 1 base from J, with 8 bases between. The CDR3 is 13 residues long.

V gene TRBV7-9 combines with J gene TRBJ2-7; D is unresolved. The length of the CDR3 is 12 residues. Trimming shortened V by 2 bases and J by 3 bases, and 5 bases separated the two germline ends. CDR1 is SEHNR, CDR2 FQNEAQ, per germline (reference sequence). Here the CDR3 DNA reads TGTGCCAGCAGCTTACTCCACTACGAGCAGTACTTC. It is translated as CASSLLHYEQYF.

The count of this clone is one. CDR3 nucleotides: TGTGCCAGCACCTACGGGGGGCGCGGGGAGACCCAGTACTTC. Its translation: CASTYGGRGETQYF. The chain uses TRBV6-1 and TRBJ2-5; weak D call: TRBD2 (7 bases). The CDR3 is 14 amino acids. Trimming cost V 7 bases and J 5 bases, with 17 bases left between them. CDR1 and CDR2 (germline): MNHNS, SASEGT.

The gene calls are TRBV9 and TRBJ2-7; TRBD2 matches at 7 bases. The CDR3 covers 9 residues. Trimming cost V 6 bases and J 12 bases; bases outside gene matches: 3. The germline V gene encodes CDR1 SGDLS and CDR2 YYNGEE. CDR3 in amino acids: CASNTSAYF. The CDR3 DNA is TGTGCCAGCAACACTAGCGCGTACTTC.

The chain is built from TRBV7-2 and TRBJ2-2, with TRBD2 identical over 14 bases. Germline values: CDR1 SGHTA, CDR2 FQGNSA. Trimming cost V 5 bases and J 0 bases; bases outside gene matches: 5. CDR3 size: 18 residues. The CDR3 is CASSVRTSGGPNTGELFF. CDR3 DNA sequence: TGTGCCAGCAGCGTCCGGACTAGCGGGGGGCCGAACACCGGGGAGCTGTTTTTT.

The CDR3 DNA is TGTGCCAGCTCACCACCCCTGGGAGACACGAACACCGGGGAGCTGTTTTTT. Residues: CASSPPLGDTNTGELFF. The chain is built from TRBV18 and TRBJ2-2; D possibly corresponds to TRBD2 (5 bases). Per germline, CDR1 KGHSH and CDR2 LQKENI. The CDR3 runs 17 residues. Deletions cut 0 bases from V and 0 bases from J, with 11 bases between.

The rearrangement links TRBV19 to TRBJ2-1; 7 bases map to TRBD1. The junction had 19 bases not matched to a gene; V was cut back by 7 bases and J by 4 bases. This CDR3 has 18 residues. CDR1 is LNHDA, CDR2 SQIVND, per germline (reference sequence). The CDR3 DNA sequence: TGTGCCAGTACCTCGGTGAACCACAGGGGACCTCAGTACAATGAGCAGTTCTTC. Amino acids: CASTSVNHRGPQYNEQFF.

The chain is built from TRBV28 and TRBJ1-3; D is unclear. The CDR3 length is 12 residues. Trimming pared 4 bases from V and 3 bases from J, leaving 4 bases between. Germline assignment: CDR1 MDHEN and CDR2 SYDVKM. The CDR3 bases are TGTGCCAGCAGTTATTATGGAAACACCATATATTTT. Amino acids: CASSYYGNTIYF.

CDR3 region: CASTPSPGQGNTEAFF. CDR3 DNA sequence: TGTGCCAGCACCCCATCTCCGGGACAGGGGAACACTGAAGCTTTCTTT. The rearrangement uses TRBV28 and TRBJ1-1, with 9 bases identical to TRBD1. CDR1 MDHEN and CDR2 SYDVKM come from the germline V gene. CDR3 length equals 16 residues. V lost 7 bases and J lost 1; bases outside the gene matches: 10.

This clone appeared a single time. The chain recombines TRBV28 with TRBJ1-5; 7 bases map to TRBD1. The V gene's germline CDR1 is MDHEN and CDR2 SYDVKM. The CDR3 has 15 amino acids. J lost 6 bases, V lost 3 bases, and 8 bases had no gene match. Written as DNA, the CDR3 is TGTGCCAGCAGTTTCGACAGGGAGGTAGCTCAGCCCCAGCATTTT. Translated: CASSFDREVAQPQHF. Full variable domain (remainder filled in from reference TRBV28 and TRBJ1-5): DVKVTQSSRYLVKRTGEKVFLECVQDMDHENMFWYRQDPGLGLRLIYFSYDVKMKEKGDIPEGYSVSREKKERFSLILESASTNQTSMYLCASSFDREVAQPQHFGDGTRLSIL.